The 14 T cell receptor beta chains reported below all come from one sample, sequenced in a study of blood T cell repertoires in COVID-19. TCRdb's table, derived via immunoSEQ multiplex PCR, lists solely in-frame clones and lacks some. This sample has roughly 120,000 clones, with 80% to 85% found just once. Material for sequencing was peripheral blood. The receptor source for this set is a woman between 65 and 79 years old with acute or convalescent COVID-19.

This chain connects TRBV25-1 to TRBJ1-1, with TRBD1 matching over 9 bases. Germline V gene lookup returns CDR1 MGHDK and CDR2 SYGVNS. The CDR3 has 13 residues. The J segment lost 3 bases and the V segment lost 6 bases, leaving 2 bases of the junction unmatched. The CDR3 DNA is TGTGCCAGCAGAGGGACAGGGTACACTGAAGCTTTCTTT. Amino acids: CASRGTGYTEAFF. The full variable domain, in which reference TRBV25-1 and TRBJ1-1 provide the parts outside the CDR3, is EADIYQTPRYLVIGTGKKITLECSQTMGHDKMYWYQQDPGMELHLIHYSYGVNSTEKGDLSSESTVSRIRTEHFPLTLESARPSHTSQYLCASRGTGYTEAFFGQGTRLTVV.

This sequence joins TRBV4-2 and TRBJ1-2; tentative D call: TRBD1 (6 bases). Germline V gene sequence: CDR1 LGHNA, CDR2 YNFKEQ. The CDR3 runs 18 residues. Deletions cut 0 bases from V and 2 bases from J, with 19 bases between. The CDR3 sequence: CASSQEKGGGGLNYGYTF. DNA for the CDR3: TGTGCCAGCAGCCAAGAGAAGGGAGGGGGAGGGCTAAACTATGGCTACACCTTC.

The chain couples TRBV28 to TRBJ1-5, with TRBD1 matching 8 bases. J gave up 3 bases and V 7 bases, and 8 bases lay outside the gene matches. Per germline, CDR1 MDHEN and CDR2 SYDVKM. The CDR3 contains 15 residues. The CDR3 loop reads CASIDRGPLNQPQHF. Written as DNA, the CDR3 is TGTGCCAGCATCGACAGGGGCCCTCTCAATCAGCCCCAGCATTTT.

This clone occurred a few times. The chain carries TRBV19 and TRBJ2-1; D may be TRBD1 (6 bases). Trimming shortened V by 4 bases and J by 7 bases, and 17 bases separated the two germline ends. Per germline, CDR1 LNHDA and CDR2 SQIVND (reference sequence). The CDR3 spans 15 residues. The CDR3 reads CASSKRFAGVNEQFF. The CDR3, as DNA: TGTGCCAGTAGTAAGAGATTCGCAGGGGTTAATGAGCAGTTCTTC.

The chain uses TRBV13 and TRBJ2-3, with 9 bases identical to TRBD2. CDR1 is PRHDT, CDR2 FYEKMQ, per germline (reference sequence). The CDR3 spans 17 residues. V lost 1 base and J lost 4; bases outside the gene matches: 9. CDR3 residues: CASSLDRAGGPSDTQYF. The CDR3 region has the DNA TGTGCCAGCAGCTTAGACAGAGCGGGGGGTCCCTCAGATACGCAGTATTTT.

The chain has TRBV30 and TRBJ1-5, with 10 bases that match TRBD1. V trimming: 4 bases; J trimming: 7 bases; junction bases outside the gene matches: 4. The CDR3 is made up of 13 amino acids. Per the germline V gene, CDR1 is GTSNPN and CDR2 is SVGIG (reference sequence). CDR3 loop: CAWKGQGGQPQHF. The CDR3 DNA sequence: TGTGCCTGGAAAGGACAGGGGGGCCAGCCCCAGCATTTT.

The sample holds a few counts of this clone. In DNA form, the CDR3 reads TGTGCCAGCAGTGAAAACAGGGCCTACGAGCAGTACTTC. This translates into CASSENRAYEQYF. The chain is built from TRBV6-1 and TRBJ2-7; a weak D match, TRBD1 (6 bases). Trimming stripped 2 bases from V and 2 bases from J, with 7 bases between. The CDR3 has 13 residues. Germline loops: CDR1 MNHNS, CDR2 SASEGT.

The rearrangement uses TRBV7-2 and TRBJ2-3, with D perhaps TRBD2 (5 bases). V lost 3 bases and J lost 2, with 9 bases in between. Germline V gives CDR1 SGHTA, CDR2 FQGNSA. The CDR3 is 14 amino acids. In DNA form, the CDR3 reads TGTGCCAGCAGCTTGAGCCGGGACACAGATACGCAGTATTTT. It translates to CASSLSRDTDTQYF.

A single count supports this clone. The CDR3 sequence: CASSIPPGTGTYEQYF. CDR3 nucleotides: TGTGCCAGCAGCATCCCCCCCGGGACTGGAACCTACGAGCAGTACTTC. The chain combines TRBV6-6 with TRBJ2-7; possible D gene TRBD2, 6 bases. The germline V gene encodes CDR1 MNHNY and CDR2 SVGAGI (reference sequence). This CDR3 comprises 16 residues. Trimming took off 6 bases at V and 2 bases at J, with 20 bases between the two ends.

The chain is built from TRBV5-6 and TRBJ2-2, with 9 nucleotides matching TRBD1. Germline values: CDR1 SGHDT, CDR2 YYEEEE. The CDR3 consists of 15 residues. The V segment lost 2 bases and the J segment 3 bases; nucleotides outside the gene matches: 2. As DNA, the CDR3 is TGTGCCAGCAGCTTCCGGGACAGGGACACCGGGGAGCTGTTTTTT. This gives the protein CASSFRDRDTGELFF. The whole variable domain, remainder taken from reference TRBV5-6 and TRBJ2-2, is DAGVTQSPTHLIKTRGQQVTLRCSPKSGHDTVSWYQQALGQGPQFIFQYYEEEERQRGNFPDRFSGHQFPNYSSELNVNALLLGDSALYLCASSFRDRDTGELFFGEGSRLTVL.

The V gene is TRBV9, the J gene TRBJ2-2; perhaps TRBD1 as D (6 bases). This CDR3 is 16 amino acids long. V was clipped by 4 bases and J by 3 bases, with 16 bases between them. CDR1 is SGDLS and CDR2 is YYNGEE in the germline V gene. The DNA for the CDR3 is TGTGCCAGCAGCCTTCGAGGGGGAAGGGACACCGGGGAGCTGTTTTTT. Its translation: CASSLRGGRDTGELFF.

The V call is TRBV7-9, the J call TRBJ1-1; D not resolved. In germline, CDR1 is SEHNR, CDR2 FQNEAQ (reference sequence). The CDR3 runs to 13 residues. V lost 2 bases to trimming and J lost 6 bases, with 10 bases between them. CDR3 in amino acids: CASSLPGGAEAFF. CDR3 bases: TGTGCCAGCAGCTTACCTGGAGGCGCTGAAGCTTTCTTT.

The gene calls are TRBV15 and TRBJ1-5; 7 nucleotides match TRBD1. With V trimmed by 3 bases and J by 4 bases, 9 bases remained unmatched. CDR1 LNHNV and CDR2 YYDKDF come from the germline V gene (reference sequence). The CDR3 loop spans 16 amino acids. CDR3 residues: CATSRTGTSGNQPQHF. Here the CDR3 DNA reads TGTGCCACCAGCAGGACAGGGACCTCGGGGAATCAGCCCCAGCATTTT.

This clone was seen just once. This sequence joins TRBV12-3 or TRBV12-4 and TRBJ1-1, with TRBD1 identical over 8 bases. This CDR3 is built from 13 residues. Trimming removed 5 bases from V and 4 bases from J; junction bases left unmatched: 3. Written as DNA, the CDR3 is TGTGCCAGCAGTACTGGACAGGGCACTGAAGCTTTCTTT. It translates to CASSTGQGTEAFF.